The rows below give T cell receptor beta chains drawn from one sample of a study of blood T cell repertoires in COVID-19. Profiling relied on immunoSEQ multiplex PCR, and the TCRdb table lists in-frame clones only, not all of them. The table shows over 120,000 clones, with over 70% occurring only once. Sequencing was done on a sample of peripheral blood. Source of these receptors: a woman in her 50s with acute or convalescent COVID-19. The CDR3 runs from the conserved cysteine through the conserved F or W. Each record gives: V gene, D gene, clone size, J gene, CDR3 DNA, CDR3 protein. D genes are given only for firm matches. Expanded clones are given a class, and other clones once, few, many or no size at all.

v_gene: TRBV29-1
d_gene: TRBD2
abundance: -
j_gene: TRBJ2-2
CDR3nt: TGCAGCGTTGAAGATCTAGAGCCTAGCGGATTAGCCGGGGAGCTGTTTTTT
CDR3aa: CSVEDLEPSGLAGELFF

v_gene: TRBV27
d_gene: TRBD1
abundance: -
j_gene: TRBJ1-2
CDR3nt: TGTGCCAGCAGTTCCTCGACAGGGCGCTTTTTCTATGGCTACACCTTC
CDR3aa: CASSSSTGRFFYGYTF

v_gene: TRBV9
d_gene: -
abundance: -
j_gene: TRBJ1-6
CDR3nt: TGTGCCAGCAGCGTAGATGGGGGGGGTAATTCACCCCTCCACTTT
CDR3aa: CASSVDGGGNSPLHF

v_gene: TRBV18
d_gene: -
abundance: -
j_gene: TRBJ2-1
CDR3nt: TGTGCCAGCTCACCTTGGCAGGGGAGCAATGAGCAGTTCTTC
CDR3aa: CASSPWQGSNEQFF

v_gene: TRBV24-1
d_gene: -
abundance: -
j_gene: TRBJ1-5
CDR3nt: TGTGCCACCAGTGATTTTCTTAGCAATCAGCCCCAGCATTTT
CDR3aa: CATSDFLSNQPQHF

v_gene: TRBV7-9
d_gene: -
abundance: -
j_gene: TRBJ2-3
CDR3nt: TGTGCCAGCAGCTTTACAGGAGATACGCAGTATTTT
CDR3aa: CASSFTGDTQYF

v_gene: TRBV28
d_gene: -
abundance: -
j_gene: TRBJ1-3
CDR3nt: TGTGCCAGCAGTTTAGCAGTGATCCGGGCTGGAAACACCATATATTTT
CDR3aa: CASSLAVIRAGNTIYF

v_gene: TRBV30
d_gene: -
abundance: once
j_gene: TRBJ1-4
CDR3nt: TGTGCCTGGAAGAAGCGGCGAGATAATGAAAAACTGTTTTTT
CDR3aa: CAWKKRRDNEKLFF

v_gene: TRBV30
d_gene: -
abundance: -
j_gene: TRBJ2-4
CDR3nt: TGTGCCTGGAGTTTCGGTCTGAACAAAAACATTCAGTACTTC
CDR3aa: CAWSFGLNKNIQYF

v_gene: TRBV12-3/TRBV12-4
d_gene: TRBD1
abundance: -
j_gene: TRBJ1-1
CDR3nt: TGTGCCACCAACAGGGGGCGGCGAACTGAAGCTTTCTTT
CDR3aa: CATNRGRRTEAFF

v_gene: TRBV4-1
d_gene: -
abundance: -
j_gene: TRBJ1-6
CDR3nt: TGCGCCAGCAGCCAGGTACCCGACAGTAATAATTCACCCCTCCACTTT
CDR3aa: CASSQVPDSNNSPLHF

v_gene: TRBV27
d_gene: TRBD1
abundance: -
j_gene: TRBJ1-5
CDR3nt: TGTGCCAGCAGGAGGGACAGGGGGGGCAATCAGCCCCAGCATTTT
CDR3aa: CASRRDRGGNQPQHF

v_gene: TRBV29-1
d_gene: -
abundance: -
j_gene: TRBJ2-1
CDR3nt: TGCAGCGCCCCGTCGGGTTACAATGAGCAGTTCTTC
CDR3aa: CSAPSGYNEQFF

v_gene: TRBV19
d_gene: TRBD1
abundance: -
j_gene: TRBJ1-1
CDR3nt: TGTGCCAGTAGTATGACAGGGGGAGGGAACACTGAAGCTTTCTTT
CDR3aa: CASSMTGGGNTEAFF

v_gene: TRBV28
d_gene: -
abundance: -
j_gene: TRBJ1-1
CDR3nt: TGTGCCAGCAGTGGGGCGAACATGAACACTGAAGCTTTCTTT
CDR3aa: CASSGANMNTEAFF

v_gene: TRBV11-1
d_gene: -
abundance: -
j_gene: TRBJ2-1
CDR3nt: TGTGCCAGCACCACCCCCCCGGGGGGCACCTACAATGAGCAGTTCTTC
CDR3aa: CASTTPPGGTYNEQFF

v_gene: TRBV14
d_gene: -
abundance: -
j_gene: TRBJ2-1
CDR3nt: TGTGCCAGCAGCCAAGATTTATTGTTAAGGGGCTACAATGAGCAGTTCTTC
CDR3aa: CASSQDLLLRGYNEQFF

v_gene: TRBV3-1/TRBV3-2
d_gene: TRBD1
abundance: -
j_gene: TRBJ1-2
CDR3nt: TGTGCCAGCAGCCCCGACAGGGGTTATGGCTACACCTTC
CDR3aa: CASSPDRGYGYTF

v_gene: TRBV20-1
d_gene: -
abundance: -
j_gene: TRBJ1-1
CDR3nt: TGCGGAACGAGGTTGAACACTGAAGCTTTCTTT
CDR3aa: CGTRLNTEAFF

v_gene: TRBV10-3
d_gene: -
abundance: -
j_gene: TRBJ1-2
CDR3nt: TGTGCCTTCCTGGGCTCTAACTATGGCTACACCTTC
CDR3aa: CAFLGSNYGYTF

v_gene: TRBV7-8
d_gene: TRBD2
abundance: -
j_gene: TRBJ2-2
CDR3nt: TGTGCCAGCAGCTTCCCCAGCGGGGCCGGGGAGCTGTTTTTT
CDR3aa: CASSFPSGAGELFF

v_gene: TRBV7-9
d_gene: -
abundance: -
j_gene: TRBJ2-2
CDR3nt: TGTGCCAGCAGCTTAGTCGTGAGCACCGGGGAGCTGTTTTTT
CDR3aa: CASSLVVSTGELFF

v_gene: TRBV21-1
d_gene: -
abundance: -
j_gene: TRBJ1-3
CDR3nt: TGTGCCAGCAGCAAACGGAGGGGAGGTGGAAACACCATATATTTT
CDR3aa: CASSKRRGGGNTIYF

v_gene: TRBV18
d_gene: -
abundance: -
j_gene: TRBJ2-2
CDR3nt: TGTGCCAGCTCACCGAGGGAACTGGGCGGGGAGCTGTTTTTT
CDR3aa: CASSPRELGGELFF

v_gene: TRBV6-1
d_gene: TRBD2
abundance: -
j_gene: TRBJ2-7
CDR3nt: TGTGCCAGCAGTGAAAGGTTTGGCGGGAGCTCCTACGAGCAGTACTTC
CDR3aa: CASSERFGGSSYEQYF

v_gene: TRBV27
d_gene: -
abundance: -
j_gene: TRBJ2-4
CDR3nt: TGTGCCAGCAAAAGCTGGGAGGCCAAAAACATTCAGTACTTC
CDR3aa: CASKSWEAKNIQYF

v_gene: TRBV7-3
d_gene: TRBD2
abundance: -
j_gene: TRBJ2-3
CDR3nt: TGTGCCAGCAGCTTCGGACTAGCGGGAAGCACAGATACGCAGTATTTT
CDR3aa: CASSFGLAGSTDTQYF

v_gene: TRBV7-2
d_gene: -
abundance: -
j_gene: TRBJ1-1
CDR3nt: TGTGCCAGCAGGCGTGTAAGGGCGGGGGCGATCACTGAAGCTTTCTTT
CDR3aa: CASRRVRAGAITEAFF

v_gene: TRBV9
d_gene: -
abundance: -
j_gene: TRBJ1-2
CDR3nt: TGTGCCAGCAGCGTGGACAACAGAGGCTACACCTTC
CDR3aa: CASSVDNRGYTF

v_gene: TRBV2
d_gene: -
abundance: once
j_gene: TRBJ1-2
CDR3nt: TGTGCCAGCAGAACAGGGTTAGGCTACACCTTC
CDR3aa: CASRTGLGYTF

v_gene: TRBV7-9
d_gene: -
abundance: -
j_gene: TRBJ2-5
CDR3nt: TGTGCCAGCGATGGTACTGTTCCGCGGGAGACCCAGTACTTC
CDR3aa: CASDGTVPRETQYF

v_gene: TRBV15
d_gene: TRBD2
abundance: -
j_gene: TRBJ2-1
CDR3nt: TGTGCCACCAGCACAACCCGACTAGCGGGAGTTCTTGGGAATGAGCAGTTCTTC
CDR3aa: CATSTTRLAGVLGNEQFF